The 25 T cell receptor beta chains listed next were all sequenced from one sample in a study of cytomegalovirus exposure and HLA in healthy donors. Primers included in the PCR were 60 Vbeta and 13 Jbeta primers. Here immunoSEQ multiplex PCR was the method, and the copy in TCRdb shows in-frame clones only, minus some. The table includes approximately 130,000 clones, about four fifths detected once. The sample was PBMCs. These TCRs come from a man between 25 and 39 years old in good health and CMV-seronegative.

This chain connects TRBV25-1 to TRBJ2-7; D gene uncertain. Trimming removed 5 bases at V and 6 bases at J, with 14 bases between. Germline loops: CDR1 MGHDK, CDR2 SYGVNS. This CDR3 has 13 residues. CDR3 region: CASSIQTVGEQYF. The CDR3 DNA follows: TGTGCCAGCAGTATACAGACCGTGGGCGAGCAGTACTTC.

On this clone itself: This may be a read error, as it is one base from a much larger clone. The rearrangement links TRBV2 to TRBJ2-3, with 8 bases aligning to TRBD2. With V trimmed by 3 bases and J by 0 bases, 2 bases remained unmatched. The CDR3 has 15 amino acids. Germline CDR1 reads SNHLY; CDR2 reads FYNNEI. This CDR3 is CASSESSGSTDTQYF. Written as DNA, the CDR3 is TGTGCCAGCAGTGAGTCTAGCGGGAGCACAGATACGCAGTATTTT.

A single count supports this clone. The chain links TRBV14 to TRBJ1-2; no firm D call. CDR1 is SGHDN, CDR2 FVKESK, per germline. The V end lost 1 base, the J end lost 4 bases, and 7 bases lay between the germline ends. The CDR3 covers 13 residues. This CDR3 reads CASSQVYSYGYTF. CDR3 coding DNA: TGTGCCAGCAGCCAAGTCTACAGCTATGGCTACACCTTC.

This clone was recorded a few times. This chain joins TRBV30 and TRBJ2-2; D possibly corresponds to TRBD2 (6 bases). The V gene lost 3 bases and the J gene lost 4 bases, with 15 bases spanning the gap. Germline V gene sequence: CDR1 GTSNPN, CDR2 SVGIG (reference sequence). The CDR3 is 15 residues long. The DNA for the CDR3 is TGTGCCTGGAGCGTTAAAGCGGGCCCCACCGGGGAGCTGTTTTTT. Its translation: CAWSVKAGPTGELFF. The entire variable domain, with the rest obtained from reference TRBV30 and TRBJ2-2, is as follows: SQTIHQWPATLVQPVGSPLSLECTVEGTSNPNLYWYRQAAGRGLQLLFYSVGIGQISSEVPQNLSASRPQDRQFILSSKKLLLSDSGFYLCAWSVKAGPTGELFFGEGSRLTVL.

This clone was seen just once. This sequence joins TRBV6-5 and TRBJ2-7, with 8 bases aligning to TRBD1. In germline, CDR1 is MNHEY, CDR2 SVGAGI. The V and J ends lost 5 bases and 4 bases, in that order; junction bases with no gene match: 7. This CDR3 is 14 amino acids long. The CDR3 sequence: CASSDRGQGYEQYF. The DNA of the CDR3 is TGTGCCAGCAGTGACCGAGGACAGGGTTACGAGCAGTACTTC.

The genes are TRBV30 and TRBJ2-7; possibly TRBD1 for D (6 bases). CDR3 length equals 13 residues. With 2 bases removed from V and 5 bases from J, the gap between germline ends came to 13 bases. Germline values: CDR1 GTSNPN, CDR2 SVGIG (reference sequence). This chain's CDR3 is CAWSLLEGDEQYF. The CDR3 DNA reads TGTGCCTGGAGTTTACTCGAGGGGGACGAGCAGTACTTC. Full variable domain (outside the CDR3, taken from reference TRBV30 and TRBJ2-7): SQTIHQWPATLVQPVGSPLSLECTVEGTSNPNLYWYRQAAGRGLQLLFYSVGIGQISSEVPQNLSASRPQDRQFILSSKKLLLSDSGFYLCAWSLLEGDEQYFGPGTRLTVT.

This chain connects TRBV2 to TRBJ2-1; 9 nucleotides align to TRBD2. J lost 3 bases, V lost 7 bases, and 10 bases had no gene match. Germline CDR1 SNHLY, CDR2 FYNNEI. This CDR3 region has 16 residues. CDR3 loop: CASIGAGGSNYNEQFF. The CDR3 DNA follows: TGTGCCAGCATAGGGGCGGGAGGGTCTAACTACAATGAGCAGTTCTTC.

As DNA, the CDR3 is TGTGCCAGCAGTTTTACAGGGTATAGCTCCTACGAGCAGTACTTC. Protein product: CASSFTGYSSYEQYF. The chain links TRBV6-5 to TRBJ2-7; the D gene is possibly TRBD1 (6 bases). The CDR3 length is 15 residues. Germline CDR1 MNHEY, CDR2 SVGAGI. V was clipped by 4 bases and J by 0 bases, with 13 bases between them.

The rearrangement joins TRBV20-1 to TRBJ2-7; the match to TRBD1 covers 8 bases. Germline values: CDR1 DFQATT, CDR2 SNEGSKA (reference sequence). V lost 6 bases to trimming and J lost 6 bases; unmatched junction nucleotides: 4. CDR3 length: 11 residues. CDR3 bases: TGCAGTGCCAGGACAGGGCTCGAGCAGTACTTC. It codes for CSARTGLEQYF.

This chain connects TRBV7-8 to TRBJ1-4; TRBD1 matches 10 bases. The CDR3 covers 14 residues. J gave up 8 bases and V 5 bases, and 5 bases lay outside the gene matches. Germline V gives CDR1 SGHVS, CDR2 FQNEAQ. CDR3 DNA sequence: TGTGCCAGCAGCGTGAGGGACAGGGGCGAAAAACTGTTTTTT. Translated, it gives CASSVRDRGEKLFF. The whole variable domain, filled in from reference TRBV7-8 and TRBJ1-4, reads GAGVSQSPRYKVAKRGQDVALRCDPISGHVSLFWYQQALGQGPEFLTYFQNEAQLDKSGLPSDRFFAERPEGSVSTLKIQRTQQEDSAVYLCASSVRDRGEKLFFGSGTQLSVL.

V gene TRBV7-2 combines with J gene TRBJ2-3; 7 bases are shared with TRBD2. Germline lookup yields CDR1 SGHTA and CDR2 FQGNSA. With V trimmed by 5 bases and J by 4 bases, 6 bases remained unmatched. The CDR3 runs to 14 residues. CDR3 nucleotides: TGTGCCAGCAGCAAGGGTGGGGGGGCAGATACGCAGTATTTT. It translates to CASSKGGGADTQYF.

The chain employs TRBV6-5 and TRBJ2-3; 8 nucleotides match TRBD2. This CDR3 is built from 15 residues. V was clipped by 7 bases and J by 1 base; unmatched bases: 7. Germline V CDR1 and CDR2: MNHEY, SVGAGI. The CDR3 here is CASTGLAGRTDTQYF. Written as DNA, the CDR3 is TGTGCCAGCACCGGACTAGCCGGCCGCACAGATACGCAGTATTTT.

This chain uses TRBV4-1 with TRBJ1-5; weak D call: TRBD1 (6 bases). CDR3 length: 16 residues. V dropped 4 bases and J dropped 5 bases, with 18 bases sitting between them. Germline V CDR1 and CDR2: MGHRA, YSYEKL. The CDR3 nucleotides read TGCGCCAGCAGCCGAGGCAGGGGATCTGTAGATCAGCCCCAGCATTTT. The encoded protein is CASSRGRGSVDQPQHF.

The V gene is TRBV28, the J gene TRBJ2-7; TRBD1 might be the D (6 bases). Germline loops: CDR1 MDHEN, CDR2 SYDVKM. The CDR3 length is 11 residues. V shed 8 bases and J shed 3 bases, with 8 bases lying between them. The CDR3 DNA sequence: TGTGCCAGCGGGGACAACTACGAGCAGTACTTC. As protein: CASGDNYEQYF.

The chain recombines TRBV10-3 with TRBJ2-5; 7 bases map to TRBD2. The CDR3 contains 16 residues. Trimming cost V 11 bases and J 9 bases; bases outside gene matches: 24. CDR1 ENHRY and CDR2 SYGVKD come from the germline V gene. CDR3 sequence reads: CAVDLMGRFIREAQYF. The CDR3 DNA reads as TGTGCCGTCGATTTAATGGGGAGGTTTATACGGGAGGCCCAGTACTTC.

The V gene is TRBV9, the J gene TRBJ2-5, with a weak D call TRBD1 (6 bases). This CDR3 comprises 16 residues. Germline V lookup: CDR1 SGDLS, CDR2 YYNGEE. V lost 0 bases, J lost 2 bases, and 14 bases lay in between. The CDR3 DNA sequence: TGTGCCAGCAGCGTAGCTGCAGGGGCCTGGCAAGAGACCCAGTACTTC. It yields the protein CASSVAAGAWQETQYF.

This chain joins TRBV7-6 and TRBJ2-7; 12 bases agree with TRBD1. Looked up from germline, CDR1 is SGHVS and CDR2 is FNYEAQ. CDR3 length equals 17 residues. With 2 bases clipped from V and 7 bases from J, the junction kept 12 bases outside the gene matches. The CDR3 loop reads CASSLFPRGQGAREQYF. The CDR3 nucleotides read TGTGCCAGCAGCTTATTTCCTCGGGGACAGGGGGCAAGAGAGCAGTACTTC.

V and J are TRBV10-3 and TRBJ1-5; no clear D. The length of the CDR3 is 14 residues. Trimming removed 4 bases at V and 1 base at J, with 8 bases between. CDR1 and CDR2 (germline): ENHRY, SYGVKD. The DNA of the CDR3 is TGTGCCATCAGTGGGGAGGAGAGCAATCAGCCCCAGCATTTT. Protein sequence: CAISGEESNQPQHF.

This chain links TRBV10-3 with TRBJ2-1; the D gene is possibly TRBD2 (5 bases). There are 16 residues in the CDR3. Germline V gene lookup returns CDR1 ENHRY and CDR2 SYGVKD. The V end was cut by 4 bases, the J end by 6 bases, with 19 bases between. The CDR3 reads CAISVSAGPRVNEQFF. In nucleotides, the CDR3 is TGTGCCATCAGTGTGAGTGCGGGCCCTCGGGTCAATGAGCAGTTCTTC.

The CDR3 sequence: CASSLRATTVISYEQYF. The DNA for the CDR3 is TGTGCCAGCAGTTTAAGGGCCACGACAGTTATCTCCTACGAGCAGTACTTC. This rearrangement joins TRBV27 to TRBJ2-7; a possible D gene is TRBD1 (5 bases). Germline V lookup: CDR1 MNHEY, CDR2 SMNVEV (reference sequence). This CDR3 has 17 amino acids. The V and J ends lost 2 bases and 0 bases respectively, with 17 bases between them.

J is TRBJ2-7 and V is TRBV19; 11 bases are a match to TRBD1. After removal of 1 base from V and 2 bases from J, the junction contained 7 bases not matched to a gene. Germline CDR1 and CDR2: LNHDA and SQIVND (reference sequence). This CDR3 is built from 17 residues. CDR3 sequence: CASSIAPGQGVPYEQYF. DNA for the CDR3: TGTGCCAGTAGTATAGCTCCGGGACAGGGGGTCCCCTACGAGCAGTACTTC. The full variable domain, rest sourced from reference TRBV19 and TRBJ2-7, is DGGITQSPKYLFRKEGQNVTLSCEQNLNHDAMYWYRQDPGQGLRLIYYSQIVNDFQKGDIAEGYSVSREKKESFPLTVTSAQKNPTAFYLCASSIAPGQGVPYEQYFGPGTRLTVT.

The genes are TRBV2 and TRBJ2-3, with D possibly TRBD2 on 7 matching bases. Deletions cut 6 bases from V and 4 bases from J, with 17 bases between. CDR3 size: 15 residues. The germline CDR1 and CDR2 sequences are SNHLY and FYNNEI. The CDR3 loop is CASRRTRGVPDTQYF. CDR3 nucleotide sequence: TGTGCCAGCAGGAGGACTAGGGGGGTCCCAGATACGCAGTATTTT.

The rearrangement links TRBV4-3 to TRBJ2-3, with 12 bases aligning to TRBD2. Looked up from germline, CDR1 is LGHNA and CDR2 is YSLEER. The CDR3 runs 18 residues. Losses at the gene ends were 1 base for V and 0 bases for J; bases not matched to a gene: 5. CDR3 protein: CASSQGLAGELSTDTQYF. CDR3 in DNA: TGCGCCAGCAGCCAAGGACTAGCGGGAGAGCTTAGCACAGATACGCAGTATTTT.

The V call is TRBV9, the J call TRBJ1-5, with D possibly TRBD1 on 5 matching bases. CDR1 SGDLS and CDR2 YYNGEE come from the germline V gene. The CDR3 totals 15 residues. V was trimmed by 0 bases and J by 4 bases, leaving 11 bases between them. Here the CDR3 DNA reads TGTGCCAGCAGCGTAGACGGGGGGGGAAATCAGCCCCAGCATTTT. This sequence encodes CASSVDGGGNQPQHF.

V is TRBV29-1 and J is TRBJ2-2; 9 positions match TRBD1. The CDR3 covers 14 residues. In germline, CDR1 is SQVTM, CDR2 ANQGSEA. V trimming: 3 bases; J trimming: 5 bases; junction bases outside the gene matches: 4. The CDR3 DNA is TGCAGCGTTGAGAGGGGACAGGGAACCGGGGAGCTGTTTTTT. It translates to CSVERGQGTGELFF.